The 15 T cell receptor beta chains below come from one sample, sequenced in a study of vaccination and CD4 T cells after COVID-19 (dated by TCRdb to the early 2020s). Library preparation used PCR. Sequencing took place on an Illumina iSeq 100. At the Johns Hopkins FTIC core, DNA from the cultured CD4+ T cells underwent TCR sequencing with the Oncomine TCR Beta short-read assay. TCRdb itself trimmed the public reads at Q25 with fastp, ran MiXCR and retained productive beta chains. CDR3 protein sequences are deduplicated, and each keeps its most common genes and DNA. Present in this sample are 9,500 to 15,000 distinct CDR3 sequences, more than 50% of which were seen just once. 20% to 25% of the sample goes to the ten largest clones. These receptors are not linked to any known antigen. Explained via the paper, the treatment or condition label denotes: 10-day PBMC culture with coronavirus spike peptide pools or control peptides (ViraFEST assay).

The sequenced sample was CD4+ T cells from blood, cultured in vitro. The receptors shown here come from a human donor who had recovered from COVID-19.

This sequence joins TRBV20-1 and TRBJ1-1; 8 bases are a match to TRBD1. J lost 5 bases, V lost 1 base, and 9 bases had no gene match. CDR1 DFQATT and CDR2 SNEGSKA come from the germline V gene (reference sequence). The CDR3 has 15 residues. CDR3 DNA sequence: TGCAGTGCTAGAGTCAGACAGGGGCGCCGGACTGAAGCTTTCTTT. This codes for CSARVRQGRRTEAFF.

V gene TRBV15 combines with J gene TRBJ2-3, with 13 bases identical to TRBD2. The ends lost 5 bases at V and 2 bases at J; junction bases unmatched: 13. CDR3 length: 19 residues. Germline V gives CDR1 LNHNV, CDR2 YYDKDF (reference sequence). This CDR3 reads CATSATGTSGAFDTDTQYF. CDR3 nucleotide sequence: TGTGCCACCAGCGCCACGGGGACTAGCGGGGCTTTCGACACAGATACGCAGTATTTT. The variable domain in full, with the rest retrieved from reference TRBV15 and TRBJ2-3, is DAMVIQNPRYQVTQFGKPVTLSCSQTLNHNVMYWYQQKSSQAPKLLFHYYDKDFNNEADTPDNFQSRRPNTSFCFLDIRSPGLGDTAMYLCATSATGTSGAFDTDTQYFGPGTRLTVL.

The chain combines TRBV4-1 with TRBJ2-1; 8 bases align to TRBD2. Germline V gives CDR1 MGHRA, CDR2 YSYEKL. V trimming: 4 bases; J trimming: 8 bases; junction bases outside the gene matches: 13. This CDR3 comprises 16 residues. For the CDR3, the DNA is TGCGCCAGCAGCCCTGCCACCGCGGGGGGCAGGGATGAGCAGTTCTTC. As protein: CASSPATAGGRDEQFF.

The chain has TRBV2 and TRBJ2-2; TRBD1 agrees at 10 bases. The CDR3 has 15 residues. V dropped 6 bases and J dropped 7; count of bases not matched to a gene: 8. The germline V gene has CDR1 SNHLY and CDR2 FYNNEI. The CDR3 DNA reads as TGTGCCAGCAGCCGGGACAGGGGTGTCAGCGGGGAGCTGTTTTTT. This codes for CASSRDRGVSGELFF. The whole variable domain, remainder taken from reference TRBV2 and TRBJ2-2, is EPEVTQTPSHQVTQMGQEVILRCVPISNHLYFYWYRQILGQKVEFLVSFYNNEISEKSEIFDDQFSVERPDGSNFTLKIRSTKLEDSAMYFCASSRDRGVSGELFFGEGSRLTVL.

Written as DNA, the CDR3 is TGTGCCAGCAGCAGCCGGGACGTCCTAAACACCATATATTTT. Amino acids: CASSSRDVLNTIYF. The chain uses TRBV5-8 and TRBJ1-3; possibly TRBD1 for D (5 bases). Trimming removed 4 bases from V and 6 bases from J, with 14 bases in between. The CDR3 is 14 residues long. CDR1 and CDR2 from the germline V gene are SGHTS and YDEGEE.

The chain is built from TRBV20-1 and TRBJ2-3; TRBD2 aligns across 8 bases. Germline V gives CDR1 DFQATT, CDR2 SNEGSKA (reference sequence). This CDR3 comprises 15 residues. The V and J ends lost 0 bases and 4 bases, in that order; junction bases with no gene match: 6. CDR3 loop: CSARDPSGRPDTQYF. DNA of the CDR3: TGCAGTGCTAGAGATCCCAGCGGGAGACCAGATACGCAGTATTTT.

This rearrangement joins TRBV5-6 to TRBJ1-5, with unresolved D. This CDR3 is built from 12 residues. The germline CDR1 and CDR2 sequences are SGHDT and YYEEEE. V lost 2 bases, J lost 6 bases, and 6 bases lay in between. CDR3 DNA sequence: TGTGCCAGCAGCTTATGGACTCAGCCCCAGCATTTT. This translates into CASSLWTQPQHF. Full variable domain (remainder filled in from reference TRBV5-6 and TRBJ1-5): DAGVTQSPTHLIKTRGQQVTLRCSPKSGHDTVSWYQQALGQGPQFIFQYYEEEERQRGNFPDRFSGHQFPNYSSELNVNALLLGDSALYLCASSLWTQPQHFGDGTRLSIL.

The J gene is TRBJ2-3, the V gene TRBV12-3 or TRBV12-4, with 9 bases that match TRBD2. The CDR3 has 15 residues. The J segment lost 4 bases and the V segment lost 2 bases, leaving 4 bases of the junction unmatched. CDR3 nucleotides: TGTGCCAGCAGTTTAAAGACTAGCGGTGCAGATACGCAGTATTTT. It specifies CASSLKTSGADTQYF.

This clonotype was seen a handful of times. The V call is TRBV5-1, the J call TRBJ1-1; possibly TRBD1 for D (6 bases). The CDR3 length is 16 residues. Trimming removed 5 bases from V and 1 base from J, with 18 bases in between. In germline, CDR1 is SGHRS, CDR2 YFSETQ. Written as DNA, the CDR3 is TGCGCCAGCAGATCGGACAGTACAGTACAGAACACTGAAGCTTTCTTT. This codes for CASRSDSTVQNTEAFF.

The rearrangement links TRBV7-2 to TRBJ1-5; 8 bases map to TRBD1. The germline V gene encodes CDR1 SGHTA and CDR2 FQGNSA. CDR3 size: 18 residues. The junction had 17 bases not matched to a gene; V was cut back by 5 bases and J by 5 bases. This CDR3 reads CASSQPDGSGQVDQPQHF. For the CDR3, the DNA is TGTGCCAGCAGCCAACCCGACGGGTCGGGACAGGTGGATCAGCCCCAGCATTTT. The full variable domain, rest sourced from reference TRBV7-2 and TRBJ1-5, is GAGVSQSPSNKVTEKGKDVELRCDPISGHTALYWYRQSLGQGLEFLIYFQGNSAPDKSGLPSDRFSAERTGGSVSTLTIQRTQQEDSAVYLCASSQPDGSGQVDQPQHFGDGTRLSIL.

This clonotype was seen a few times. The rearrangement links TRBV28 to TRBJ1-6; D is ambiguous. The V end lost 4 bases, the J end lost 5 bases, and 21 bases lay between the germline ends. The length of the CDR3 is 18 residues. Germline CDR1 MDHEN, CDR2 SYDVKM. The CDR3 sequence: CASSSPATTGYHNSPLHF. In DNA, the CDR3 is TGTGCCAGCAGTTCACCCGCCACGACGGGCTATCATAATTCACCCCTCCACTTT.

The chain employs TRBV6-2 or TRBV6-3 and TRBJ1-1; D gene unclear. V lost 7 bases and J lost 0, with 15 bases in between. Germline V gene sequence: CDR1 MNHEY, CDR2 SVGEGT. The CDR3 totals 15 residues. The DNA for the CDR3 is TGTGCCAGCATAGCCGCGGGCTCCATGAACACTGAAGCTTTCTTT. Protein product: CASIAAGSMNTEAFF.

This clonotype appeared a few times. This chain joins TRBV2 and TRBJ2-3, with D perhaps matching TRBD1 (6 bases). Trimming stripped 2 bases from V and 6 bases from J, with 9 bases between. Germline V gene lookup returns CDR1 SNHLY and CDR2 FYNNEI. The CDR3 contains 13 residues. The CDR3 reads CASSEQGMDTQYF. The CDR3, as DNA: TGTGCCAGCAGTGAACAGGGGATGGATACGCAGTATTTT.

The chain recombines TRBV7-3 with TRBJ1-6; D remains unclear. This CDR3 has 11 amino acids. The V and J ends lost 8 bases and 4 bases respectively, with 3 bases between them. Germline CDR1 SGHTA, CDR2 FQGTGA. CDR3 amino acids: CASGYNSPLHF. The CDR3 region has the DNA TGTGCCAGCGGATATAATTCACCCCTCCACTTT.

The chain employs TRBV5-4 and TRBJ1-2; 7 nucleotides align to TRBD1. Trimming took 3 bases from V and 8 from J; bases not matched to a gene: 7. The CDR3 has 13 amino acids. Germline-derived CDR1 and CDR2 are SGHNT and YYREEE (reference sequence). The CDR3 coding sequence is TGTGCCAGCAGCTCCCCAGGGGGGGACGGCTACACCTTC. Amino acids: CASSSPGGDGYTF. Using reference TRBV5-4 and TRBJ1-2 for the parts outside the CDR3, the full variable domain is ETGVTQSPTHLIKTRGQQVTLRCSSQSGHNTVSWYQQALGQGPQFIFQYYREEENGRGNFPPRFSGLQFPNYSSELNVNALELDDSALYLCASSSPGGDGYTFGSGTRLTVV.